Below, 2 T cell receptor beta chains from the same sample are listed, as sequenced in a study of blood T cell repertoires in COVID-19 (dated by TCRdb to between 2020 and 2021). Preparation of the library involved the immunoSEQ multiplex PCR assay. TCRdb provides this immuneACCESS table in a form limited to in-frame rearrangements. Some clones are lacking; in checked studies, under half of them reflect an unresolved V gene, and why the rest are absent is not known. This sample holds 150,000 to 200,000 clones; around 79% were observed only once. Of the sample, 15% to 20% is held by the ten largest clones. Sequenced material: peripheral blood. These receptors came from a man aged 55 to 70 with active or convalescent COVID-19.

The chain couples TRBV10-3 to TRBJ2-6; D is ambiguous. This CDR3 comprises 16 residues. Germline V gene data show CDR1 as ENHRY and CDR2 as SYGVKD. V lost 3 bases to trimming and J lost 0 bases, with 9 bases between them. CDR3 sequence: CAISDFDISGANVLTF. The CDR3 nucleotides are TGTGCCATCAGTGACTTCGACATCTCTGGGGCCAACGTCCTGACTTTC.

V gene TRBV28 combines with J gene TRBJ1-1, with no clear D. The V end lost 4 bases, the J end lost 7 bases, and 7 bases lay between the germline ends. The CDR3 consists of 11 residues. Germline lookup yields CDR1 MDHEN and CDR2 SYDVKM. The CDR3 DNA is TGTGCCAGCAGTTCCCGGGTTGAAGCTTTCTTT. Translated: CASSSRVEAFF. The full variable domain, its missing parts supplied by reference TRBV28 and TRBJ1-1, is DVKVTQSSRYLVKRTGEKVFLECVQDMDHENMFWYRQDPGLGLRLIYFSYDVKMKEKGDIPEGYSVSREKKERFSLILESASTNQTSMYLCASSSRVEAFFGQGTRLTVV.